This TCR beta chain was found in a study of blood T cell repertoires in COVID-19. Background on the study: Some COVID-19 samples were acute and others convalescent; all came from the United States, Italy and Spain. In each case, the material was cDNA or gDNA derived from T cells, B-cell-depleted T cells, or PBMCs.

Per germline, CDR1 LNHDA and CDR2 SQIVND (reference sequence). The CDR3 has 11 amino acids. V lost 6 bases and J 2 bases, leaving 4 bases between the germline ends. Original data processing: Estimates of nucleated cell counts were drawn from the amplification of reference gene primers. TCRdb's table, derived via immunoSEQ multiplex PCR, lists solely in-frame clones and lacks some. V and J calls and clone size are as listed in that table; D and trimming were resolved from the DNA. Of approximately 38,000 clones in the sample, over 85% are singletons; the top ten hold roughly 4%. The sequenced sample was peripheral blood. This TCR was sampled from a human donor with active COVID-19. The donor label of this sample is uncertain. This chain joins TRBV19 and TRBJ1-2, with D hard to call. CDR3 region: CASRRNYGYTF. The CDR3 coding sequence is TGTGCCAGTAGACGGAACTATGGCTACACCTTC. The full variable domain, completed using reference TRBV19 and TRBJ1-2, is DGGITQSPKYLFRKEGQNVTLSCEQNLNHDAMYWYRQDPGQGLRLIYYSQIVNDFQKGDIAEGYSVSREKKESFPLTVTSAQKNPTAFYLCASRRNYGYTFGSGTRLTVV.